Given below is one TCR beta chain in context. The method was immunoSEQ multiplex PCR; TCRdb's version includes in-frame clones alone and lacks a portion of them. Of roughly 450,000 clones in the sample, 90% were seen once. The record originates from a study of blood T cell repertoires in COVID-19. The V gene's germline CDR1 is SGHNT and CDR2 YYREEE (reference sequence). Unmatched junction bases numbered 7, after V lost 4 bases and J lost 4 bases. The CDR3 has 14 residues. The chain uses TRBV5-4 and TRBJ1-1; 7 nucleotides align to TRBD1. Source material: PBMCs or T cells enriched from blood (not recorded which). The source is a man younger than 35 who had recovered from COVID-19. The CDR3 coding sequence is TGTGCCAGCAGCGACCGACAGGGTAGCACTGAAGCTTTCTTT. Translated, it gives CASSDRQGSTEAFF.